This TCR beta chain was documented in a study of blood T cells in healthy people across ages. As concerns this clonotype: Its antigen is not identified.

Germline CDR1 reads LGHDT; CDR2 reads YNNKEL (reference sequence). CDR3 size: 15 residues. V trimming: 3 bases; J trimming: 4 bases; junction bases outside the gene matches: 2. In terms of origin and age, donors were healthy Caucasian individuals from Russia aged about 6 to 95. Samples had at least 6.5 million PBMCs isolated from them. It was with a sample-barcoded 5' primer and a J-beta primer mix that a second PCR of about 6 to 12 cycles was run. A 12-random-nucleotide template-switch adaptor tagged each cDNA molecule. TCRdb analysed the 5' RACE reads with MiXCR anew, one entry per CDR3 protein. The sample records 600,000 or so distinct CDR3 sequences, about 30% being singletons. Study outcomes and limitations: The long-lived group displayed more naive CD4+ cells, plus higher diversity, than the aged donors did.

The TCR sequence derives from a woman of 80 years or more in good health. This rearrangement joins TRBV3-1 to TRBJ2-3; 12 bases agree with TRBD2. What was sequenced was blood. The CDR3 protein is CASSHPSGGADTQYF. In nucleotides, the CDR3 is TGTGCCAGCAGCCATCCTAGCGGGGGGGCAGATACGCAGTATTTT.